A single TCR beta chain is shown here with its context. Its antigen is not known. A junction end diverges from the germline sequence, so it may reflect a read error. Germline V gene lookup returns CDR1 SGHRS and CDR2 YFSETQ. This CDR3 comprises 15 residues. Patients were ruled out by autoimmune disease history or systemic immunosuppression. The sample comes from a study of OX40 agonist ivuxolimab in advanced cancers. The method was immunoSEQ multiplex PCR; TCRdb's version includes in-frame clones alone and lacks a portion of them. The sample yields around 15,000 clones, almost 85% seen once. Study outcomes and limitations: It was also the case that some nonresponders had low normalized T-cell clonal expansion. Clones of CD4+ and CD8+ blood T cells grew by week 6 at doses of 0.1 to 3.0 mg/kg.

Sample: CD4+ or CD8+ T cells sorted from blood, taken in a trial of the OX40 agonist ivuxolimab. This TCR came from an adult with an advanced solid tumor such as melanoma, head and neck, liver or kidney cancer. The V and J genes are TRBV5-1 and TRBJ1-5, with D hard to call. The CDR3 DNA is TGTGCCAGCAGCTTGGCGGGCCTCGGATATCAGCCCCAGCATTTT. It is translated as CASSLAGLGYQPQHF.